The entry below describes one T cell receptor (beta chain). The V gene end was trimmed by 0 bases and the J gene end by 2 bases; junction bases not matched to a gene: 4. The CDR3 sequence is 16 residues long. CDR1 is MNHEY, CDR2 SVGAGI, per germline. The data belong to a study of blood T cell repertoires in COVID-19. Study overall: Donors in the United States, Italy and Spain gave samples during acute or convalescent COVID-19.

Seattle patients were enrolled during active infection and followed longitudinally. This table comes from immunoSEQ multiplex PCR, and its TCRdb copy is limited to in-frame clones, with some not included. The table records around 120,000 clones, around 90% of them present only once. Sequencing was carried out using peripheral blood. The V and J genes are TRBV6-5 and TRBJ2-3; the match to TRBD2 covers 8 bases. The receptor was isolated from a woman aged 60-70 years with COVID-19, enrolled during active disease. The CDR3 is CASSYSGGGPTDTQYF. DNA of the CDR3: TGTGCCAGCAGTTACTCTGGCGGGGGGCCCACAGATACGCAGTATTTT.